Shown below are 4 T cell receptor beta chains from a single sample sequenced in a study of T cells in Graves' hyperthyroidism and ophthalmopathy. Authors of the study amplified TCR beta CDR3 regions from RNA transcripts. In the first-round RT-PCR of the TCR CDR3, the HTBI primer set was used. TCRdb ran MiXCR on the multiplex PCR reads and lists one entry per CDR3 protein. This sample has hundreds of thousands of distinct CDR3 sequences, with just under 20% found just once. The sequenced material came from blood. The origin of the receptors is a man in his forties with Graves' ophthalmopathy.

This clonotype was seen only a few times. The V and J genes are TRBV28 and TRBJ2-4; D gene ambiguous. CDR3 length equals 14 residues. Trimming shortened V by 2 bases and J by 3 bases, and 8 bases separated the two germline ends. The germline gives CDR1 MDHEN, CDR2 SYDVKM. The CDR3 DNA reads TGTGCCAGCAGTTTAAATGGGAACAAAAACATTCAGTACTTC. It is translated as CASSLNGNKNIQYF.

This chain joins TRBV12-3 or TRBV12-4 and TRBJ2-6; the D is unclear. Between the trimmed V and J ends, which lost 2 bases and 3 bases, there was a span of 5 bases. CDR3 length: 14 residues. The CDR3 DNA is TGTGCCAGCAGTTTACCAGGTGGGGCCAACGTCCTGACTTTC. This encodes CASSLPGGANVLTF.

The chain employs TRBV5-1 and TRBJ2-2; 7 bases are shared with TRBD2. Germline CDR1 is SGHRS and CDR2 is YFSETQ. Trimming removed 6 bases from V and 2 bases from J; junction bases left unmatched: 10. The CDR3 totals 16 residues. As DNA, the CDR3 is TGCGCCAGCACACCACTCGCTAGCGGTAACACCGGGGAGCTGTTTTTT. This translates into CASTPLASGNTGELFF.

This clonotype showed up just a few times. This sequence joins TRBV30 and TRBJ1-6; D may be TRBD1 (5 bases). CDR1 and CDR2 (germline): GTSNPN, SVGIG (reference sequence). The CDR3 covers 14 residues. With 8 bases removed from V and 1 base from J, the gap between germline ends came to 12 bases. This CDR3 is CAGGRDSYNSPLHF. The CDR3 region has the DNA TGTGCCGGCGGCAGGGATTCCTATAATTCACCCCTCCACTTT.